Included here is one T cell receptor beta chain sequence, with context. The CDR3 loop spans 16 amino acids. The germline V and J ends were trimmed by 2 bases and 0 bases, with 10 bases remaining between them. Germline loops: CDR1 SEHNR, CDR2 FQNEAQ (reference sequence). This entry belongs to a study of identical twins. TCRdb redid the calling of the 5' RACE reads with MiXCR, one entry per CDR3 protein. This table has nearly 650,000 distinct CDR3 sequences, roughly 6.6% appearing once. Separately, the same data were catalogued under a study of yellow fever vaccine responses in identical twins.

The specimen sequenced was PBMCs. The chain carries TRBV7-9 and TRBJ2-2; no definite D call. The sequence was collected from a woman between 18 and 29 years old in good health. The chain's CDR3 is CASSLLGQTNTGELFF. CDR3 DNA: TGTGCCAGCAGCTTACTCGGGCAAACGAACACCGGGGAGCTGTTTTTT.